Listed below are T cell receptor beta chains from one sample, sequenced in a study of CD8+CD57+ T cells in acquired aplastic anemia. TCRdb reprocessed the reads via MiXCR and lists one record per CDR3 protein. The table has some 160,000 distinct CDR3 sequences, roughly 50% seen once. What was sequenced was sorted CD4+, CD8+, or CD8+CD57+ T cells (not recorded which) from PBMCs. All receptors derive from a human donor with aplastic anemia. CDR3s include the opening cysteine and the closing phenylalanine or tryptophan. The D gene is left open where the match is weak.

TRBV2	-	TRBJ1-1	CASSESGETEAFF
TRBV29-1	TRBD1	TRBJ1-2	CSVEASQGGYGYTF
TRBV25-1	-	TRBJ1-1	CASSEWAKGRLNTEAFF
TRBV2	-	TRBJ1-4	CASIGEGGEKLFF
TRBV20-1	-	TRBJ2-7	CSARARRAGASSYEQYF
TRBV29-1	-	TRBJ2-7	CSVGAPGGSSYEQYF
TRBV7-2	-	TRBJ2-7	CASSLKSSYEQYF
TRBV4-1	TRBD2	TRBJ2-7	CASSQKAGVVSYEQYF
TRBV30	TRBD1	TRBJ1-2	CAWSGGQGQGYTF
TRBV10-3	-	TRBJ1-1	CAISVSANTEAFF
TRBV12-3/TRBV12-4	TRBD2	TRBJ2-3	CASSLSLGAGGTDTQYF
TRBV12-3/TRBV12-4	-	TRBJ1-3	CASSLGNTIYF
TRBV7-3	-	TRBJ2-7	CASSQGPGHSSYEQYF
TRBV5-1	TRBD1	TRBJ2-1	CASSSTGVNEQFF
TRBV24-1	-	TRBJ1-2	CATSDPTVPNYGYTF
TRBV16	-	TRBJ2-7	CASSQVWGSARGEQYF
TRBV5-4	TRBD1	TRBJ1-1	CASSLQGAEPEAFF
TRBV27	-	TRBJ1-5	CASSFFGSQPQHF
TRBV10-3	-	TRBJ2-3	CAISAKGGTDTQYF
TRBV10-3	-	TRBJ2-1	CAISESEIAVEQFF
TRBV10-3	-	TRBJ2-2	CAISEGAGELFF
TRBV20-1	TRBD2	TRBJ2-7	CSARDRTSGGAYEQYF
TRBV5-8	-	TRBJ2-5	CASSLALGGEGETQYF
TRBV5-1	-	TRBJ1-2	CASADGYTF
TRBV10-3	-	TRBJ2-1	CAIRTQQASSYNEQFF
TRBV15	-	TRBJ1-5	CTASQRRLLNQPQHF
TRBV25-1	-	TRBJ2-1	CASSEPARGNEQFF
TRBV24-1	-	TRBJ1-2	CASSFYSARSDGYTF
TRBV24-1	TRBD2	TRBJ2-1	CATSGAGLAGGYNEQFF
TRBV20-1	-	TRBJ1-1	CSARGRGLNTEAFF
TRBV10-1	-	TRBJ1-6	CASGTRDTGCVHF
TRBV19	TRBD1	TRBJ2-7	CASSGRTGPTYEQYF
TRBV7-2	-	TRBJ1-4	CASSLSTNEKLFF
TRBV19	-	TRBJ1-2	CASKLEGNYGYTF
TRBV19	-	TRBJ2-7	CASMDQKSYEQYF
TRBV7-9	-	TRBJ2-2	CASGPGELFF
TRBV6-1	-	TRBJ2-7	CASSARGASYEQYF
TRBV15	-	TRBJ1-5	CATSRDPGQSNQPQHF
TRBV6-1	-	TRBJ1-1	CASSTSTGYTEAFF
TRBV20-1	-	TRBJ1-2	CSARDPWVGGYTF
TRBV28	TRBD1	TRBJ2-3	CASSSLAGDRGEITDTQYF
TRBV7-8	-	TRBJ2-3	CASRPGRPRSDTQYF
TRBV2	-	TRBJ2-5	CASPGWRAQETQYF
TRBV6-6	-	TRBJ2-7	CASSYSTTPYEQYF